This T cell receptor beta chain comes out of a study of blood T cell repertoires in COVID-19. At the level of the study: Samples representing acute and convalescent COVID-19 were sourced from the United States, Italy and Spain. PBMCs, B-cell-depleted T cells, or T cells were the source of the cDNA or gDNA that made up the material.

Authors' processing steps: By means of reference gene primer amplification, nucleated cell counts were estimated. TCRdb's copy holds only in-frame clones and misses some; the assay was immunoSEQ multiplex PCR. D and trimming were read from the DNA, whereas the V and J calls and clone size are those reported in that table. The table lists some 58,000 clones, 90% of them singletons. In germline, CDR1 is MDHEN, CDR2 SYDVKM. The V gene end was trimmed by 6 bases and the J gene end by 10 bases; junction bases not matched to a gene: 9. The CDR3 is 14 amino acids. This chain connects TRBV28 to TRBJ1-6; 7 bases line up with TRBD1. The sample comprised peripheral blood. The TCR sequence derives from a man aged 35-49 years with acute or convalescent COVID-19. CDR3 bases: TGTGCCAGCAGGTTCACAGGGGTGGAGTCACCCCTCCACTTT. This encodes CASRFTGVESPLHF.